This T cell receptor beta chain emerged from a study of blood T cells in healthy people across ages. The second PCR ran roughly 7 to 11 cycles with a sample-barcoded 5' primer and J-beta primers. Via MiXCR, TCRdb re-called the 5' RACE reads, giving one row per CDR3 protein. Seen here are more than 750,000 distinct CDR3 sequences, almost 30% observed once, and the top ten hold 10%. This CDR3 comprises 17 residues. Trimming cost V 5 bases and J 0 bases, with 20 bases left between them. Germline CDR1 SGHTS, CDR2 YDEGEE. A further study also used this sample, focusing on T cells of mothers and their children.

The rearrangement links TRBV5-8 to TRBJ1-1; tentatively, D is TRBD1 (5 bases). Sequencing used blood. This TCR was sampled from a woman between 35 and 50 years old in good health. The CDR3 spells CASRPGPGRSMNTEAFF. In DNA form, the CDR3 reads TGTGCCAGCAGGCCTGGACCGGGACGGAGCATGAACACTGAAGCTTTCTTT.